The clone carrying this T cell receptor beta chain came up a few times. Its specificity is not known. This record comes from a study of T cells in localized non-small cell lung cancer. Findings and limits, study-wide: Only one tumor region was sequenced, so heterogeneity remains possible. The highest T cell clonality was in uninvolved adjacent lung, above tumor.

Only in-frame clones appear in the TCRdb table, and some are missing; sequencing was by immunoSEQ multiplex PCR. Of about 1,900 clones in the sample, over 20% were seen once. Material: lung tumor tissue, obtained before any cancer treatment. This sequence originates from a female donor over 55 with stage II squamous cell lung carcinoma.

The CDR3 loop is CASRRGGHGYTF. In nucleotides, the CDR3 is TGTGCCAGCCGACGGGGGGGACATGGCTACACCTTC. The V and J genes are TRBV6-8 and TRBJ1-2, with D possibly matching TRBD1 (5 bases). The V and J ends lost 8 bases and 6 bases respectively, with 13 bases between them. The CDR3 is 12 residues long. Germline V gene lookup returns CDR1 MNHGY and CDR2 SAAAGT.